The 24 T cell receptor beta chains in this list originate from one sample, sequenced in a study of stem cell transplantation in POMP-related autoinflammatory disease. The method was immunoSEQ multiplex PCR; TCRdb's version includes in-frame clones alone and lacks a portion of them. This table has some 70,000 clones, approximately 90% appearing once. Here the sequenced sample was CD4+ T cells from PBMCs, taken after stem cell transplantation. The receptors come from a human patient with POMP-related autoinflammation and immune dysregulation (PRAID). The T cells may partly be graft donor cells.

This sequence joins TRBV5-4 and TRBJ2-5; 11 bases line up with TRBD2. Per germline, CDR1 SGHNT and CDR2 YYREEE (reference sequence). CDR3 size: 15 residues. The V and J ends lost 4 bases and 4 bases, in that order; junction bases with no gene match: 6. Written as DNA, the CDR3 is TGTGCCAGCAGCAAAGGGACTAGCGGCCCAGAGACCCAGTACTTC. The encoded protein is CASSKGTSGPETQYF.

The chain employs TRBV24-1 and TRBJ2-5; TRBD2 matches 10 bases. V gave up 0 bases and J gave up 5 bases; unmatched junction bases: 5. This CDR3 has 16 residues. Germline values: CDR1 KGHDR, CDR2 SFDVKD. The CDR3: CATSDLERGGRETQYF. The CDR3, as DNA: TGTGCCACCAGTGATTTGGAGCGGGGGGGCCGGGAGACCCAGTACTTC.

V gene TRBV6-1 combines with J gene TRBJ2-5; 8 nucleotides align to TRBD2. V shed 4 bases, J shed 5 bases, and the junction held 12 bases outside the gene matches. Germline CDR1 is MNHNS and CDR2 is SASEGT. The CDR3 is 16 amino acids. CDR3 bases: TGTGCCAGCAGTGGCATAATAACTAGCGGTAGGGAGACCCAGTACTTC. It specifies CASSGIITSGRETQYF.

The chain uses TRBV7-6 and TRBJ2-2, with TRBD1 identical over 8 bases. The CDR3 covers 16 residues. Germline CDR1 is SGHVS and CDR2 is FNYEAQ. V was clipped by 4 bases and J by 1 base; unmatched bases: 5. CDR3 coding DNA: TGTGCCAGCAGCTCAAGGACAGGGAGGAACACCGGGGAGCTGTTTTTT. This codes for CASSSRTGRNTGELFF. Together with reference TRBV7-6 and TRBJ2-2, the CDR3 gives the full variable domain: GAGVSQSPRYKVTKRGQDVALRCDPISGHVSLYWYRQALGQGPEFLTYFNYEAQQDKSGLPNDRFSAERPEGSISTLTIQRTEQRDSAMYRCASSSRTGRNTGELFFGEGSRLTVL.

The V gene is TRBV4-1, the J gene TRBJ2-1; 15 bases agree with TRBD2. CDR1 and CDR2 (germline): MGHRA, YSYEKL. This CDR3 has 21 residues. V shed 0 bases and J 6 bases; nucleotides not matched to a gene: 15. CDR3 protein: CASSQDPGTSGRPLLGNEQFF. The CDR3 coding sequence is TGCGCCAGCAGCCAAGATCCAGGGACTAGCGGGAGGCCCCTTCTGGGCAATGAGCAGTTCTTC.

This clone was seen only a few times. The V call is TRBV7-9, the J call TRBJ1-3, with D uncertain. Germline loops: CDR1 SEHNR, CDR2 FQNEAQ (reference sequence). This CDR3 comprises 12 residues. V lost 5 bases, J lost 5 bases, and 7 bases lay in between. The CDR3 region has the DNA TGTGCCAGCAGCACAGATAGAAACACCATATATTTT. Residues: CASSTDRNTIYF.

The J gene is TRBJ2-7, the V gene TRBV28; D gene uncertain. The CDR3 sequence is 14 residues long. Trimming stripped 4 bases from V and 2 bases from J, with 12 bases between. CDR1 is MDHEN, CDR2 SYDVKM, per germline. In nucleotides, the CDR3 is TGTGCCAGCAGTTCCCTCCTCAGACCCTACGAGCAGTACGTC. Encoded protein: CASSSLLRPYEQYV.

This sequence joins TRBV3-1 (or the pseudogene TRBV3-2) and TRBJ2-3; 9 nucleotides agree with TRBD2. Unmatched junction bases numbered 13, after V lost 1 base and J lost 11 bases. The V gene's germline CDR1 is LGHDT and CDR2 YNNKEL (reference sequence). The CDR3 is 16 residues long. CDR3 sequence: CASSQGAGGVSWGQYF. CDR3 DNA sequence: TGTGCCAGCAGCCAAGGGGCGGGAGGGGTTTCTTGGGGGCAGTATTTT.

This chain links TRBV24-1 with TRBJ2-1; the match to TRBD1 covers 8 bases. The CDR3 runs to 14 residues. Trimming cost V 5 bases and J 7 bases; bases outside gene matches: 6. The germline V gene encodes CDR1 KGHDR and CDR2 SFDVKD. In DNA, the CDR3 is TGTGCCACCAGTGCCCTGGACAGGGCGAATGAGCAGTTCTTC. Residues: CATSALDRANEQFF.

This chain uses TRBV3-1 (or the pseudogene TRBV3-2) with TRBJ1-2; no reliable D call. Trimming pared 1 base from V and 4 bases from J, leaving 13 bases between. The CDR3 runs 15 residues. Germline assignment: CDR1 LGHDT and CDR2 YNNKEL (reference sequence). CDR3 sequence: CASSQGPARRYGYTF. Written as DNA, the CDR3 is TGTGCCAGCAGCCAAGGACCGGCAAGGCGCTATGGCTACACCTTC.

This clone has a single count. The chain joins TRBV5-1 to TRBJ1-1, with D possibly matching TRBD1 (5 bases). In germline, CDR1 is SGHRS, CDR2 YFSETQ. Trimming removed 4 bases from V and 0 bases from J, with 10 bases in between. The CDR3 covers 14 residues. CDR3 sequence: CASSQDTLNTEAFF. DNA for the CDR3: TGCGCCAGCAGCCAGGACACCTTGAACACTGAAGCTTTCTTT.

The rearrangement uses TRBV19 and TRBJ2-7; 8 nucleotides agree with TRBD1. J was trimmed by 6 bases and V by 4 bases; bases with no gene match: 5. CDR3 length: 13 residues. Germline-derived CDR1 and CDR2 are LNHDA and SQIVND (reference sequence). The CDR3 nucleotides read TGTGCCAGTAGTAGACAGGGGCCAGGCGAGCAGTACTTC. It specifies CASSRQGPGEQYF.

The chain has TRBV27 and TRBJ1-6; TRBD1 agrees at 10 bases. The CDR3 length is 14 residues. Trimming removed 2 bases from V and 14 bases from J; junction bases left unmatched: 6. CDR1 and CDR2 from the germline V gene are MNHEY and SMNVEV (reference sequence). The CDR3: CASSLAGQGVTLHF. Written as DNA, the CDR3 is TGTGCCAGCAGTTTAGCCGGACAGGGGGTAACCCTCCACTTT.

The chain's CDR3 is CASSLVLDRSNYGYTF. The DNA of the CDR3 is TGTGCCAGCAGCTTAGTTCTGGACAGGTCCAACTATGGCTACACCTTC. The V and J genes are TRBV7-8 and TRBJ1-2; TRBD1 aligns across 7 bases. With V trimmed by 1 base and J by 2 bases, 7 bases remained unmatched. Germline lookup yields CDR1 SGHVS and CDR2 FQNEAQ. The CDR3 spans 16 residues.

J is TRBJ1-1 and V is TRBV5-1, with 7 nucleotides matching TRBD1. CDR1 is SGHRS and CDR2 is YFSETQ in the germline V gene. J was trimmed by 0 bases and V by 3 bases; bases with no gene match: 11. The CDR3 has 17 residues. The CDR3 region is CASSYQTGIGMNTEAFF. The CDR3 region has the DNA TGCGCCAGCAGCTACCAGACAGGGATCGGCATGAACACTGAAGCTTTCTTT.

The chain is built from TRBV25-1 and TRBJ2-7; 7 nucleotides agree with TRBD2. The V segment lost 5 bases and the J segment 0 bases; nucleotides outside the gene matches: 7. The CDR3 runs 15 residues. Germline CDR1 and CDR2: MGHDK and SYGVNS. The CDR3 DNA reads as TGTGCCAGCAGTAGAGCAGGGAGGGCCTCCTACGAGCAGTACTTC. It specifies CASSRAGRASYEQYF.

V is TRBV7-6 and J is TRBJ2-6, with D maybe TRBD1 (7 bases). Germline V gene sequence: CDR1 SGHVS, CDR2 FNYEAQ. Trimming took 0 bases from V and 0 from J, leaving 12 bases between them. The CDR3 is 18 amino acids. DNA of the CDR3: TGTGCCAGCAGCTTAGCGCGGGGACAGACCTCTGGGGCCAACGTCCTGACTTTC. Translated: CASSLARGQTSGANVLTF.

The rearrangement links TRBV5-4 to TRBJ1-2; D is possibly TRBD1 (5 bases). CDR3 length equals 13 residues. The germline V and J ends were trimmed by 5 bases and 2 bases, with 10 bases remaining between them. Germline CDR1 reads SGHNT; CDR2 reads YYREEE (reference sequence). The CDR3 reads CASRSDINYGYTF. For the CDR3, the DNA is TGTGCCAGCAGATCGGACATAAACTATGGCTACACCTTC.

V gene TRBV19 combines with J gene TRBJ1-1; tentative D call: TRBD1 (5 bases). Germline assignment: CDR1 LNHDA and CDR2 SQIVND (reference sequence). Trimming removed 5 bases at V and 3 bases at J, with 16 bases between. The CDR3 covers 15 residues. The CDR3 sequence: CASSDQGRGDTEAFF. The CDR3 bases are TGTGCCAGTAGTGATCAGGGTAGGGGCGACACTGAAGCTTTCTTT.

V gene TRBV6-6 combines with J gene TRBJ2-6; 8 nucleotides match TRBD1. The germline V gene has CDR1 MNHNY and CDR2 SVGAGI (reference sequence). Losses at the gene ends were 7 bases for V and 0 bases for J; bases not matched to a gene: 8. This CDR3 contains 17 residues. The CDR3 DNA reads TGTGCCAGCACTCGGGACAGGCCAAGCTCTGGGGCCAACGTCCTGACTTTC. Its translation: CASTRDRPSSGANVLTF.

This clone was recorded once. The chain links TRBV5-1 to TRBJ2-1, with 9 positions matching TRBD2. The CDR3 has 18 residues. V shed 0 bases and J 3 bases; nucleotides not matched to a gene: 10. From germline, CDR1 is SGHRS and CDR2 YFSETQ. CDR3 protein: CASSLEMGREGIYNEQFF. CDR3 nucleotide sequence: TGCGCCAGCAGCTTGGAGATGGGGCGGGAGGGGATCTACAATGAGCAGTTCTTC.

The chain is built from TRBV25-1 and TRBJ2-3; D might be TRBD2 (5 bases). Looked up from germline, CDR1 is MGHDK and CDR2 is SYGVNS. The CDR3 has 14 amino acids. Trimming pared 4 bases from V and 3 bases from J, leaving 11 bases between. CDR3 residues: CASSAGKGTDTQYF. The CDR3 region has the DNA TGTGCCAGCAGTGCGGGGAAAGGGACAGATACGCAGTATTTT.

In this sample, this clone turned up a few times. The chain is built from TRBV6-2 or TRBV6-3 and TRBJ2-5; D is unresolved. Between the trimmed V and J ends, which lost 2 bases and 5 bases, there was a span of 6 bases. Germline CDR1 is MNHEY and CDR2 is SVGEGT. There are 12 residues in the CDR3. The CDR3 DNA follows: TGTGCCAGCAGTTACGTGAGGGAGACCCAGTACTTC. This codes for CASSYVRETQYF.

CDR3 DNA: TGTGCCAGCAGCTTAGGACAGGGTTCCTACAATGAGCAGTTCTTC. Its protein product is CASSLGQGSYNEQFF. The chain combines TRBV7-2 with TRBJ2-1, with 7 nucleotides matching TRBD1. This CDR3 comprises 15 residues. The junction had 1 base not matched to a gene; V was cut back by 1 base and J by 1 base. The germline CDR1 and CDR2 sequences are SGHTA and FQGNSA.